This TCR beta chain was profiled in a study of blood T cells in healthy people across ages. Findings and limits, study-wide: Diversity of TCR beta per million T cells declined in a roughly linear way with age.

With regard to this clonotype: As yet, its antigen is unknown.

Together with a sample-barcoded 5' primer, a J-beta primer mix was included in a second PCR lasting about 7 to 11 cycles. TCRdb analysed the 5' RACE reads with MiXCR anew, one entry per CDR3 protein. Of 850,000 to 1,000,000 distinct CDR3 sequences detected, roughly 51% appear once; the ten largest clones hold about 20%. The CDR3 is made up of 13 amino acids. Trimming at V came to 5 bases and at J to 4 bases, leaving 5 bases not matched to a gene. The V gene's germline CDR1 is SQVTM and CDR2 ANQGSEA. The chain couples TRBV29-1 to TRBJ2-1, with 7 bases identical to TRBD1. The sequenced sample consisted of blood. This receptor was taken from a woman in her sixties in good health. The CDR3 region is CSVQGVGYNEQFF. The CDR3, as DNA: TGCAGCGTTCAGGGGGTGGGGTACAATGAGCAGTTCTTC.